There are a few counts of the clone carrying this T cell receptor beta chain. What it binds is not known. One entry per CDR3 protein, called by TCRdb with MiXCR from the reads. The sample contains 700,000 to 950,000 distinct CDR3 sequences, 30% to 35% of which appear only once. The record originates from a study of T cell repertoires in cytomegalovirus infection. The germline CDR1 and CDR2 sequences are SEHNR and FQNEAQ (reference sequence). The CDR3 consists of 14 residues. V shed 5 bases and J shed 5 bases, with 14 bases lying between them. This receptor was obtained from a human donor in good health (CMV status not recorded). Some clones in this sample may be carry-over from other donors' samples. The material was cultured CD8+ T cells from PBMCs, obtained from culture after CMV antigen stimulation. The chain joins TRBV7-9 to TRBJ2-3; tentative D call: TRBD1 (5 bases). CDR3 nucleotide sequence: TGTGCCAGCAGCAGGGGCTACTCCGAAGATACGCAGTATTTT. Amino acid sequence: CASSRGYSEDTQYF.